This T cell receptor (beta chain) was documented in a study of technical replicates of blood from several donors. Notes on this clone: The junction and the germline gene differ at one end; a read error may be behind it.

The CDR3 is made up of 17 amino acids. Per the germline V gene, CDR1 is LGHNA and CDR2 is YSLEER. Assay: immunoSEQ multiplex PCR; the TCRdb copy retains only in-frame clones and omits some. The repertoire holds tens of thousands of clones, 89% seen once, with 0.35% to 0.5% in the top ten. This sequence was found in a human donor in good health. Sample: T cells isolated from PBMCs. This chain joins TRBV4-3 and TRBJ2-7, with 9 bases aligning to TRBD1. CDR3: CASSALAPGQGSFEQYF. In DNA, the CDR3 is TGCGCCAGCAGTGCTCTAGCGCCGGGACAGGGTTCCTTCGAGCAGTACTTC.